The present T cell receptor (beta chain) was sequenced within a study of cytomegalovirus exposure and HLA in healthy donors. Study results and caveats: Reported performance of the classifier showed diagnosis of cytomegalovirus status with high specificity and sensitivity.

PCR amplification relied on 60 Vbeta primers (plus 13 Jbeta primers). Data came from immunoSEQ multiplex PCR; TCRdb stores just in-frame clones and leaves some out. The specimen's table records fewer than 45,000 clones. With regard to this clone: Its antigen remains unknown.

Sequenced input: PBMCs. The clonotype originates from a woman under 40 in good health and CMV-seronegative.

In DNA, the CDR3 is TGTGCCAGCACGACTAGCGGCACCGGGGAGCTGTTTTTT. It specifies CASTTSGTGELFF. The J gene is TRBJ2-2, the V gene TRBV28; the match to TRBD2 covers 9 bases. Unmatched junction bases numbered 1, after V lost 7 bases and J lost 4 bases. Germline CDR1 is MDHEN and CDR2 is SYDVKM. The CDR3 contains 13 residues. Filled out from reference TRBV28 and TRBJ2-2, the complete variable domain reads DVKVTQSSRYLVKRTGEKVFLECVQDMDHENMFWYRQDPGLGLRLIYFSYDVKMKEKGDIPEGYSVSREKKERFSLILESASTNQTSMYLCASTTSGTGELFFGEGSRLTVL.